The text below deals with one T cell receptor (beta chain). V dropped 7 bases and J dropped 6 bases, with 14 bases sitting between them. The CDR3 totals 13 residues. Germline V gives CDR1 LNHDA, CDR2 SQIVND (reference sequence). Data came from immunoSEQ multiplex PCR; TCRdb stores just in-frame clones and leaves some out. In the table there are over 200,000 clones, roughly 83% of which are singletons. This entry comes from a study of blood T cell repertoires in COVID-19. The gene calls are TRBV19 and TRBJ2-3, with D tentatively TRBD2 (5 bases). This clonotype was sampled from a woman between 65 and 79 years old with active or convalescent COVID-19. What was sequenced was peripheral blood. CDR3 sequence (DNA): TGTGCCAGTAAGGTTTGGGGAGCGGATACGCAGTATTTT. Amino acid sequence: CASKVWGADTQYF.